This T cell receptor beta chain was recovered during a study of CD8 T cells in Susac syndrome (dated by TCRdb to the late 2010s). Regarding the research as a whole: Of the Susac syndrome patients who were sequenced, fewer than 10 were in clinical remission while roughly six had clinically active disease. At blood withdrawal, Susac syndrome patients were therapy-naive, treated with corticosteroids (with IVIg additionally given to some), or treated with IVIg alone. The study used repertoire sequencing to test whether antigen drove CD8+ T cell activation and differentiation in Susac syndrome. The clonality of the CD8+ T cell repertoire was compared across around twelve healthy donors, around 14 Susac syndrome patients and roughly 15 multiple sclerosis patients. Beyond this particular receptor, the publication reports: Clonal expansion was observed in Susac syndrome CD8+ repertoires, with the highest expansion in CD8+ TEMRA cells and greater expansion in clinically active than in remitting patients. The TCR sequencing and HLA analysis was acknowledged to have included a relatively small number of individuals. In the total CD8+ and CD8+ TEMRA repertoires, approximately 16 and five Susac-specific public clones, respectively, were identified.

CDR1 and CDR2 are drawn from the germline V gene (reference sequence): LGHDT, YNNKEL. Including the terminal cysteine and phenylalanine, the CDR3 comprises 16 residues. Only the CDR3 part of the read is kept: 48 bases, read in frame from the first base. V is reduced by 5 bases and J by 5 bases, leaving a spacing of 21 bases between them. In regard to this clonotype: Its antigen is unknown. No quality values exist for individual bases; no much larger clone is one base distant.

Peripheral blood CD8+ and CD4+ T cells from healthy donors, Susac syndrome patients and multiple sclerosis patients were profiled by high-throughput TCR beta sequencing. Recently defined diagnostic criteria for definite or probable disease were met by the Susac syndrome patients. Bulk CD8+ and CD4+ T cells were purified by magnetic negative isolation, while CD8+ TEMRA cells were enriched using FACS. Blood was collected in EDTA tubes and processed within 24 hours, with PBMCs isolated through density gradient centrifugation. PBMCs destined for TCR sequencing were cryopreserved in liquid nitrogen and later thawed in a 37 °C water bath. The sorted or isolated CD4+, CD8+ and CD8+ TEMRA cells reached a purity of at least 90%. RNA was extracted with the RNeasy kit and roughly 0.5 to 1 ug was reverse transcribed using random hexamers. The immunoSEQ multiplex PCR assay, which covers 54 Vbeta and 13 Jbeta segments, was used to amplify TCR beta CDR3 regions. Bias from PCR amplification was corrected by using a synthetic template baseline for primer optimization and for computational correction. The paper's processing steps were these. Reads were annotated to V, D and J genes per IMGT and analyzed with immunoSEQ Analyzer, keeping only productive sequences. Clonality was calculated as one minus the Shannon entropy normalized by log2 of the number of productive unique sequences. For each patient and control, public and private clones were evaluated within the 100 most prevalent clones. Susac-specific clones were defined as absent from healthy and MS cohorts, over a thousand published viral clones and other ImmuneACCESS disease sequences. TCRdb applied fastp at Q25 and MiXCR to the public reads, then kept only in-frame beta chains. Every entry covers one CDR3 protein and lists the most common genes and DNA from its rows. The V and J calls here are based on TCRdb, not the publication. For this sample there are around 80,000 distinct CDR3 sequences; roughly 95% appear just once. The ten biggest clones cover 0.5% to 0.65% of the sample.

Here the chain combines TRBV3-1 and TRBJ2-5; 6 matching bases give a weak D call of TRBD1. This TCR was recovered from a human donor with Susac syndrome. Material for sequencing was CD8+ T cells from PBMCs. In nucleotide form, the sequence is TGTGCCAGCAGCAACCGCCCCCAGGGGTCGGGGGAGACCCAGTACTTC. The translation is CASSNRPQGSGETQYF.